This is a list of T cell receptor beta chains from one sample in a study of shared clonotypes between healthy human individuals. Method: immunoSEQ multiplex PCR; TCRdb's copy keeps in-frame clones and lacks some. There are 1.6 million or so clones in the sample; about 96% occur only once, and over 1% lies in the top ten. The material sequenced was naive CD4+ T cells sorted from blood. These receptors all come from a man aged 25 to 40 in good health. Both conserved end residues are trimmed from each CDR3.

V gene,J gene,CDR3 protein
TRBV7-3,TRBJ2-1,ASSLSRTSGRGEQF
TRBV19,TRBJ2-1,ASSTNGGGNEQF
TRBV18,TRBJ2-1,ASSPAGTGGSNEQF
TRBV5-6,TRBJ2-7,ASSLAYGGESYEQY
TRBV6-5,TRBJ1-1,ASRLPGQTNTEAF
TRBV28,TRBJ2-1,ASSPRVINEQF
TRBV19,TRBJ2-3,ATRAAGGFTDTQY
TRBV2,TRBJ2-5,ASSRDSAQETQY
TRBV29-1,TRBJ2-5,SHGTVRGETQY
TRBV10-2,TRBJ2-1,ASSELGSGSHNEQF
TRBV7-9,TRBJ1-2,ASSLPGQHPGGYT
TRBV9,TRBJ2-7,ASSSGSQISYEQY
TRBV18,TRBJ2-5,ASSPPSLAGETQY
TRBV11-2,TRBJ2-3,ASTPRLRTGMKDTQY
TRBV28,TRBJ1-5,ASSLAWQGGQPQH
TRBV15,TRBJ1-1,ATRLDRAGTEAF
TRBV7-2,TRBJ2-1,ASRLTSVSSYNEQF
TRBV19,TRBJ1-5,ASSISTGGNQPQH
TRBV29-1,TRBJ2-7,SVGGVGLAGPPYEQY
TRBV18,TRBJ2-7,ASSLDRGTLAGHYEQY
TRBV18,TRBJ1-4,ASSPFTRGTNEKLF
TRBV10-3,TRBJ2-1,AISETGGKSSYNEQF
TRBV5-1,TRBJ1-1,ASHSELSEAF
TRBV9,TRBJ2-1,ASSPRSMASYNEQF
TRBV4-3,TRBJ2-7,ASSHGDRGYEQY
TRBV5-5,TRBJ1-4,ASSFYGTATNEKLF
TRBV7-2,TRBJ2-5,ASSLSPVETQY
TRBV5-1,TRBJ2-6,ASTPLVAGANVLT
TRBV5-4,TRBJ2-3,ASSWGTSGRTDTQY
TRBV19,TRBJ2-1,ASSIDRGYHEQF
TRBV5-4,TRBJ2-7,ASSPFSGHYEQY
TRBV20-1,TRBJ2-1,SVVGTGQF
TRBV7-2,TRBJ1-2,ASRLTGGYGYT
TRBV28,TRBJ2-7,ASKTPGSYEQY
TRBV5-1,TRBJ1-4,ASSLDGVNEKLF
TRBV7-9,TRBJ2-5,ASSQGPRGRGQETQY
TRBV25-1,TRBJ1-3,ASSEPAGNTIY
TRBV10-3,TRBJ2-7,AISELNRRDYEQY
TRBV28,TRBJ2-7,ASSFRRQGAYEQY
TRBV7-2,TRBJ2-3,ASSPGLTQY
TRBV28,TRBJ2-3,ASSPNPSGTGYTDTQY
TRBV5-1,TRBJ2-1,ASGPRRDHYNEQF
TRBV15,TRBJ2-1,ATSRGGQGISEQF
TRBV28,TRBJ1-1,ASRPSRGRWVNTEAF
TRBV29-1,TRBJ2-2,SVTADPDLGELF
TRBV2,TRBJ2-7,ASSEGRYEQY
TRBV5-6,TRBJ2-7,ASSSRDWPPNEQY
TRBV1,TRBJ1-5,TSSQDWTGFFGTIYSNQPQH
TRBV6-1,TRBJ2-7,ASRPGQGGEQY
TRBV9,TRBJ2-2,ASSLAGGPTGELF
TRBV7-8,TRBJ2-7,ASSLSPGLVASYEQY
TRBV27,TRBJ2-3,ASSQPMGRDRNTDTQY
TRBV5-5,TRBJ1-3,ASSLERRLAINTIY
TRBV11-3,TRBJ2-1,ASSSPGLGNEQF
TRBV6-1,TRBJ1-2,ASRRDRNYGYT
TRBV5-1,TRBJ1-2,ASSLGAGNYGYT
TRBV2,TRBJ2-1,ASSVEQGVEQF